The clone carrying this T cell receptor (beta chain) has only one observation. Its antigen is still unknown. The assay used was immunoSEQ (version v3.0), run at survey level. Profiling relied on immunoSEQ multiplex PCR, and the TCRdb table lists in-frame clones only, not all of them. The sample carries around 35,000 clones, 97% recorded once. This sample was taken from a study of long-term antiretroviral therapy in people with HIV. V lost 5 bases and J 4 bases, leaving 8 bases between the germline ends. The V gene's germline CDR1 is LNHDA and CDR2 SQIVND (reference sequence). The CDR3 has 12 residues. Regarding the study as a whole: Post-ART diversity increased but stayed below transplant donor controls.

Among participants with HIV, every one received treatment in the United States. The samples, holding roughly 0.9-11 million cryopreserved PBMC, were thawed before DNA extraction was carried out. The sequenced sample was unsorted PBMCs, obtained 6.9 years after starting antiretroviral therapy. The sequence derives from a man aged 25 to 40 with HIV. This chain uses TRBV19 with TRBJ1-2; D unresolved. The CDR3 DNA reads as TGTGCCAGTAGTCCTGACACCTATGGCTACACCTTC. It specifies CASSPDTYGYTF.